A selection of T cell receptor beta chains follows, all from one sample in a study of radiation and T cells in renal cell carcinoma. The protocol was immunoSEQ multiplex PCR, while the TCRdb copy is restricted to in-frame clones and leaves out a portion. The sample lists some 120,000 clones, 88% seen once, with 5% to 6% in the top ten. The sequencing used blood, collected from a patient whose treatment included radiotherapy and nephrectomy. These receptors came from a woman between 65 and 79 years old with renal cell carcinoma. The CDR3 runs from the conserved cysteine through the conserved F or W. A D gene is named only where the DNA matches it firmly. Only some rows state a clone size, as once, few, many or a class for expanded clones.

d_call,j_call,v_call,clone_size,cdr3_aa,cdr3_nt
NA,TRBJ2-7,TRBV14,NA,CASSQVEFEQYF,TGTGCCAGCAGCCAAGTGGAGTTCGAGCAGTACTTC
TRBD2,TRBJ2-3,TRBV30,NA,CAWSWTSRGTDTQYF,TGTGCCTGGAGTTGGACTAGCAGGGGCACAGATACGCAGTATTTT
TRBD1,TRBJ1-2,TRBV5-6,NA,CASSLGQGVILRWGYTF,TGTGCCAGCAGCTTAGGACAGGGAGTGATACTCCGTTGGGGCTACACCTTC
NA,TRBJ2-1,TRBV7-2,NA,CASSPQRAGNEQFF,TGTGCCAGCAGCCCCCAGAGGGCGGGGAATGAGCAGTTCTTC
NA,TRBJ2-7,TRBV7-2,NA,CASSPGAGLGEQYF,TGTGCCAGCAGCCCCGGCGCGGGGTTGGGCGAGCAGTACTTC
NA,TRBJ1-5,TRBV7-9,NA,CASSFLAGSVAQPQHF,TGTGCCAGCAGCTTCCTAGCAGGATCGGTGGCTCAGCCCCAGCATTTT
NA,TRBJ1-1,TRBV2,NA,CASTVEGLNTEAFF,TGTGCCAGCACCGTCGAGGGGCTGAACACTGAAGCTTTCTTT
TRBD1,TRBJ1-1,TRBV7-8,NA,CASSSVRGAGAFF,TGTGCCAGCAGCTCGGTCAGGGGGGCAGGAGCTTTCTTT
NA,TRBJ1-1,TRBV9,NA,CASSPHEVNTEAFF,TGTGCCAGCAGCCCCCACGAGGTGAACACTGAAGCTTTCTTT
TRBD1,TRBJ2-3,TRBV30,NA,CAWTALGQGTDTQYF,TGTGCCTGGACAGCTCTGGGACAGGGCACAGATACGCAGTATTTT
TRBD2,TRBJ2-2,TRBV7-2,few,CASSLRLAWSANTGELFF,TGTGCCAGCAGCCTCAGACTAGCTTGGTCGGCGAACACCGGGGAGCTGTTTTTT
NA,TRBJ1-1,TRBV18,NA,CASSQYTGPGTEAFF,TGTGCCAGCTCTCAGTACACAGGGCCGGGGACTGAAGCTTTCTTT
TRBD2,TRBJ2-5,TRBV19,NA,CASSLAGTLGETQYF,TGTGCCAGTAGTTTAGCGGGGACCCTGGGAGAGACCCAGTACTTC
TRBD2,TRBJ2-1,TRBV5-4,NA,CASSLPSGGGDEQFF,TGTGCCAGCAGCCTTCCTAGCGGGGGGGGTGATGAGCAGTTCTTC
NA,TRBJ2-1,TRBV28,NA,CASSPPGPSSNEQFF,TGTGCCAGCAGTCCTCCGGGCCCTTCGAGCAATGAGCAGTTCTTC
TRBD2,TRBJ2-1,TRBV10-3,NA,CAIAKSFSGGDNEQFF,TGTGCCATCGCCAAGAGCTTTAGCGGGGGGGACAATGAGCAGTTCTTC
NA,TRBJ2-3,TRBV6-5,NA,CASRAGYGSDTQYF,TGTGCCAGCAGGGCCGGGTACGGGTCGGATACGCAGTATTTT
NA,TRBJ2-3,TRBV7-6,NA,CASSLGRAPGTDTQYF,TGTGCCAGCAGCTTAGGAAGGGCCCCGGGCACAGATACGCAGTATTTT
NA,TRBJ2-7,TRBV4-2,NA,CASSQDVRGEQYF,TGTGCCAGCAGCCAAGATGTCCGGGGCGAGCAGTACTTC
NA,TRBJ2-3,TRBV25-1,once,CASSEAGTDTQYF,TGTGCCAGCAGTGAGGCAGGTACAGATACGCAGTATTTT
TRBD1,TRBJ2-3,TRBV5-1,NA,CASSLNRQGAQDTQYF,TGCGCCAGCAGCTTGAATCGACAGGGGGCGCAAGATACGCAGTATTTT
NA,TRBJ2-5,TRBV5-4,NA,CASSGVQETQYF,TGTGCCAGCAGCGGGGTCCAAGAGACCCAGTACTTC
NA,TRBJ2-7,TRBV19,few,CASLRGSQGAYEQYF,TGTGCCAGTTTGAGGGGGAGCCAAGGAGCCTACGAGCAGTACTTC
NA,TRBJ1-1,TRBV10-1,NA,CASPWGLRNTEAFF,TGCGCCAGCCCCTGGGGTTTACGGAACACTGAAGCTTTCTTT
TRBD1,TRBJ2-5,TRBV7-7,NA,CASSLDRQGSETQYF,TGTGCTAGCAGCTTAGATCGACAGGGAAGTGAGACCCAGTACTTC
NA,TRBJ2-7,TRBV7-9,NA,CASSSPEGSSYEQYF,TGTGCCAGCAGCTCCCCAGAGGGCAGCTCCTACGAGCAGTACTTC
NA,TRBJ1-6,TRBV5-4,NA,CASSVQLGSSPLHF,TGTGCCAGCAGCGTCCAGCTGGGATCTTCACCCCTCCACTTT
NA,TRBJ2-7,TRBV11-3,NA,CASSTDLYEQYF,TGTGCCAGCAGCACGGATCTCTACGAGCAGTACTTC
NA,TRBJ1-5,TRBV28,NA,CASSGTGEKHQPQHF,TGTGCCAGCAGCGGGACCGGGGAGAAGCATCAGCCCCAGCATTTT
NA,TRBJ2-6,TRBV10-1,NA,CASSDPPTGSSGANVLTF,TGCGCCAGCAGTGACCCTCCAACAGGGAGCTCTGGGGCCAACGTCCTGACTTTC
TRBD1,TRBJ2-3,TRBV19,NA,CASSQTGIGTDTQYF,TGTGCCAGTAGCCAGACAGGGATAGGCACAGATACGCAGTATTTT
NA,TRBJ1-2,TRBV28,NA,CASSLKGYGYTF,TGTGCCAGCAGTCTTAAAGGGTATGGCTACACCTTC
NA,TRBJ2-6,TRBV19,NA,CASSISGRSSGANVLTF,TGTGCCAGTAGTATTTCAGGGAGGAGCTCTGGGGCCAACGTCCTGACTTTC
NA,TRBJ2-1,TRBV6-5,NA,CASRYRVSSYNEQFF,TGTGCCAGCAGGTACAGGGTGAGCTCCTACAATGAGCAGTTCTTC
TRBD2,TRBJ2-4,TRBV9,NA,CASSVGGGGAKNIQYF,TGTGCCAGCAGCGTAGGTGGCGGGGGAGCCAAAAACATTCAGTACTTC